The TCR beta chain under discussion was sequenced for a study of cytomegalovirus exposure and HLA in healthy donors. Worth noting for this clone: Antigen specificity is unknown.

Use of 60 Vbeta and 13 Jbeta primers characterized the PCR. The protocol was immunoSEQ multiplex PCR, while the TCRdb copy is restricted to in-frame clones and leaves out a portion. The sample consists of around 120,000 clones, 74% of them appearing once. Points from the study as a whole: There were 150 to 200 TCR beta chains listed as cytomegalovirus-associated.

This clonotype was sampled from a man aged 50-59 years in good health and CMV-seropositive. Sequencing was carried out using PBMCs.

CDR3 nucleotides: TGTGCCAGCTCACCACCGAAGGGGGCTGGGGACACTGAAGCTTTCTTT. It specifies CASSPPKGAGDTEAFF. The V gene is TRBV18, the J gene TRBJ1-1; 7 positions agree with TRBD1. The germline CDR1 and CDR2 sequences are KGHSH and LQKENI. Unmatched junction bases numbered 7, after V lost 0 bases and J lost 3 bases. This CDR3 spans 16 amino acids.